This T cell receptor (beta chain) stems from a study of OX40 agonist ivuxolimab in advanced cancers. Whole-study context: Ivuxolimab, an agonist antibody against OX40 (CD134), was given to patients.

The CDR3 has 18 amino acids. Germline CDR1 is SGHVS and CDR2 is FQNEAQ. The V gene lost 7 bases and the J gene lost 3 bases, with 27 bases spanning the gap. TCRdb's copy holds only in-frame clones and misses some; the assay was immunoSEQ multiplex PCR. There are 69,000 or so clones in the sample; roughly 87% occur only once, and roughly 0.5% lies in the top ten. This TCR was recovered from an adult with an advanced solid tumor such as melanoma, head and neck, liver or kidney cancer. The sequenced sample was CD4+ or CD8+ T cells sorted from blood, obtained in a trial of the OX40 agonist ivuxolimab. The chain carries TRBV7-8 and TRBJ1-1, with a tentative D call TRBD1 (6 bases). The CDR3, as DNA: TGTGCCAGCACCCCGAGGAATAAAGGGCAGGGGTCGGACACTGAAGCTTTCTTT. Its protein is CASTPRNKGQGSDTEAFF.